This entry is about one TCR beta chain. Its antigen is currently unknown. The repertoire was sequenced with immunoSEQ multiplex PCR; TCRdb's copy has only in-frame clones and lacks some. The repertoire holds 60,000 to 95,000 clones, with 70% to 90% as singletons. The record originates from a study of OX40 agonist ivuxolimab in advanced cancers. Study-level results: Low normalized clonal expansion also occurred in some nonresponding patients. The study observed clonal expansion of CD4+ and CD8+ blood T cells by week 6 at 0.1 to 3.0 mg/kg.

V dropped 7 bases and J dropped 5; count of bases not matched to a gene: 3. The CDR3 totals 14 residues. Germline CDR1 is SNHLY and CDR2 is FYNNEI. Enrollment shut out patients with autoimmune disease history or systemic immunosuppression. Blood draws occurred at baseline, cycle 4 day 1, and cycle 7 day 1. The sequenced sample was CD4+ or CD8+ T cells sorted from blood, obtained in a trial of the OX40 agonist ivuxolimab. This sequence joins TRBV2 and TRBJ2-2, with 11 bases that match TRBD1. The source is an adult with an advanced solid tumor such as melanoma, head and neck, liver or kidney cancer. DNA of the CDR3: TGTGCCAGCAATTGGGACAGGGGGACCGGGGAGCTGTTTTTT. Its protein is CASNWDRGTGELFF.